These 24 T cell receptor beta chains came from one sample sequenced in a study of CD8+ T cells in alopecia areata. Treatment here: oral pan-JAK inhibitor, 5-10 mg twice daily. Sequencing used cDNA as its template, made by extracting RNA and reverse transcribing it. Assay: immunoSEQ multiplex PCR; the TCRdb copy retains only in-frame clones and omits some. The sample lists some 100,000 clones, 55% to 70% occurring once. The specimen comprised CD8+ T cells sorted from blood, sampled between weeks 55 and 65, from a patient treated with tofacitinib. The receptors come from a human donor with alopecia areata.

The chain has TRBV4-2 and TRBJ2-1; D unresolved. This CDR3 comprises 13 residues. V dropped 3 bases and J dropped 5 bases, with 8 bases sitting between them. In germline, CDR1 is LGHNA, CDR2 YNFKEQ. CDR3 nucleotide sequence: TGTGCCAGCAGCCATCCCCTTAACAATGAGCAGTTCTTC. It encodes CASSHPLNNEQFF.

The chain links TRBV6-1 to TRBJ1-2; D ambiguous. Trimming removed 3 bases from V and 0 bases from J, with 5 bases in between. The CDR3 is made up of 13 amino acids. CDR1 is MNHNS, CDR2 SASEGT, per germline. Written as DNA, the CDR3 is TGTGCCAGCAGTGAGCCGTCTAACTATGGCTACACCTTC. Translated, it gives CASSEPSNYGYTF.

This clone was picked up a small number of times. This sequence joins TRBV12-5 and TRBJ2-5; D possibly matches TRBD1 or TRBD2 (6 bases each). The CDR3 is 12 residues long. Trimming removed 4 bases from V and 12 bases from J, with 15 bases in between. Germline V gene lookup returns CDR1 LGHNT and CDR2 FRNRAP. This chain's CDR3 is CASGSLRGEKYF. In DNA form, the CDR3 reads TGTGCTAGTGGTTCCCTGAGGGGGGAGAAGTACTTC. The whole variable domain, filled in from reference TRBV12-5 and TRBJ2-5, reads DARVTQTPRHKVTEMGQEVTMRCQPILGHNTVFWYRQTMMQGLELLAYFRNRAPLDDSGMPKDRFSAEMPDATLATLKIQPSEPRDSAVYFCASGSLRGEKYFGPGTRLLVL.

This clone showed up just a few times. The CDR3 region is CASSDSGTSLMDEQFF. The CDR3 bases are TGTGCCAGCAGCGATTCCGGGACTAGCCTTATGGATGAGCAGTTCTTC. The chain recombines TRBV7-8 with TRBJ2-1, with 9 bases matching TRBD2. Germline trimming cut 5 bases from V and 8 bases from J; bases unmatched to any gene: 13. Germline V CDR1 and CDR2: SGHVS, FQNEAQ. The CDR3 is 16 amino acids.

Only one count was recorded for this clone. This chain uses TRBV18 with TRBJ2-5, with TRBD2 matching over 10 bases. The ends lost 3 bases at V and 5 bases at J; junction bases unmatched: 6. This CDR3 has 15 amino acids. The V gene's germline CDR1 is KGHSH and CDR2 LQKENI. The CDR3 region is CASSPDTSGVETQYF. The CDR3 bases are TGTGCCAGCTCACCTGACACTAGCGGGGTGGAGACCCAGTACTTC.

This sequence joins TRBV5-1 and TRBJ2-7; 8 bases agree with TRBD1. V lost 3 bases to trimming and J lost 5 bases; unmatched junction nucleotides: 10. The CDR3 extends over 15 amino acids. From germline, CDR1 is SGHRS and CDR2 YFSETQ. CDR3 residues: CASSYNRGFIDEQYF. The CDR3 bases are TGCGCCAGCAGCTACAACAGGGGGTTTATCGACGAGCAGTACTTC.

The rearrangement joins TRBV6-5 to TRBJ1-2; TRBD1 agrees at 10 bases. Germline trimming cut 6 bases from V and 8 bases from J; bases unmatched to any gene: 6. The CDR3 covers 13 residues. CDR1 is MNHEY, CDR2 SVGAGI, per germline. In nucleotides, the CDR3 is TGTGCCAGCAGCCGACAGGGGGCCAGAGGCTACACCTTC. The encoded protein is CASSRQGARGYTF.

The rearrangement joins TRBV13 to TRBJ2-4; 8 bases map to TRBD1. Germline V gene data show CDR1 as PRHDT and CDR2 as FYEKMQ (reference sequence). J lost 0 bases, V lost 4 bases, and 5 bases had no gene match. CDR3 length: 16 amino acids. CDR3 DNA sequence: TGTGCCAGCAGCTCGACAGGGGCTCTAGCCAAAAACATTCAGTACTTC. This codes for CASSSTGALAKNIQYF.

This chain uses TRBV30 with TRBJ2-5; TRBD2 is a possible D gene (5 bases). Germline CDR1 is GTSNPN and CDR2 is SVGIG (reference sequence). The CDR3 consists of 13 residues. Trimming pared 2 bases from V and 5 bases from J, leaving 12 bases between. The CDR3 DNA reads TGTGCCTGGAGTCGGGGAGTGCGGGAGACCCAGTACTTC. Amino acids: CAWSRGVRETQYF.

V and J are TRBV5-1 and TRBJ1-1; D unclear. The CDR3 contains 12 residues. Trimming pared 2 bases from V and 5 bases from J, leaving 7 bases between. Germline assignment: CDR1 SGHRS and CDR2 YFSETQ. In DNA, the CDR3 is TGCGCCAGCAGCTTAAGTCAGACTGAAGCTTTCTTT. This codes for CASSLSQTEAFF.

The rearrangement links TRBV20-1 to TRBJ2-1; D not certain. CDR3 size: 8 residues. Germline V gene lookup returns CDR1 DFQATT and CDR2 SNEGSKA (reference sequence). Deletions cut 4 bases from V and 13 bases from J, with 5 bases between. CDR3 sequence (DNA): TGCAGTGCTAACTATCAGTTCTTC. It is translated as CSANYQFF.

V gene TRBV13 combines with J gene TRBJ2-2; D is undetermined. The CDR3 runs 12 residues. Germline V gene data show CDR1 as PRHDT and CDR2 as FYEKMQ (reference sequence). V was pared by 6 bases and J by 3 bases, with 5 bases between. CDR3 in DNA: TGTGCCAGCAGGGATTACACCGGGGAGCTGTTTTTT. Translating gives CASRDYTGELFF.

The V and J genes are TRBV13 and TRBJ2-3, with TRBD2 matching 12 bases. The V segment lost 5 bases and the J segment 3 bases; nucleotides outside the gene matches: 3. The CDR3 has 15 residues. The germline V gene has CDR1 PRHDT and CDR2 FYEKMQ (reference sequence). The CDR3 coding sequence is TGTGCCAGCAGCATGACTAGCGGGGGTACAGATACGCAGTATTTT. This translates into CASSMTSGGTDTQYF. The whole variable domain, filled in from reference TRBV13 and TRBJ2-3, reads AAGVIQSPRHLIKEKRETATLKCYPIPRHDTVYWYQQGPGQDPQFLISFYEKMQSDKGSIPDRFSAQQFSDYHSELNMSSLELGDSALYFCASSMTSGGTDTQYFGPGTRLTVL.

The gene calls are TRBV19 and TRBJ1-2; a possible D gene is TRBD1 (6 bases). Germline assignment: CDR1 LNHDA and CDR2 SQIVND (reference sequence). The V and J ends lost 1 base and 4 bases respectively, with 13 bases between them. The CDR3 length is 15 residues. This CDR3 reads CASSIVRGASYGYTF. The CDR3 bases are TGTGCCAGTAGTATAGTTCGGGGGGCTAGCTATGGCTACACCTTC.

The DNA for the CDR3 is TGCAGCGTGTGGACAGAGCTAGCCAAAAACATTCAGTACTTC. It is translated as CSVWTELAKNIQYF. This chain uses TRBV29-1 with TRBJ2-4; D possibly corresponds to TRBD1 (6 bases). With 6 bases removed from V and 0 bases from J, the gap between germline ends came to 12 bases. This CDR3 is built from 14 residues. Germline V gene data show CDR1 as SQVTM and CDR2 as ANQGSEA.

V gene TRBV27 combines with J gene TRBJ2-3, with 8 bases fitting TRBD2. The CDR3 length is 14 residues. V was pared by 0 bases and J by 8 bases, with 4 bases of the junction left unmatched. Germline values: CDR1 MNHEY, CDR2 SMNVEV (reference sequence). CDR3 DNA: TGTGCCAGCAGTTTATCCGGGGGGGCCGGTACGCAGTATTTT. Encoded protein: CASSLSGGAGTQYF.

The V call is TRBV20-1, the J call TRBJ2-5; no clear D gene. The V gene lost 5 bases and the J gene lost 7 bases, with 11 bases spanning the gap. The CDR3 runs 11 residues. CDR1 and CDR2 from the germline V gene are DFQATT and SNEGSKA (reference sequence). The CDR3 DNA is TGCAGTGCTGACGAATTGGGGACCCAGTACTTC. This codes for CSADELGTQYF.

This clone has more than one count but fewer than ten. This chain links TRBV6-6 with TRBJ2-2; possibly TRBD1 for D (5 bases). The germline V and J ends were trimmed by 5 bases and 0 bases, with 10 bases remaining between them. This CDR3 contains 15 residues. The V gene's germline CDR1 is MNHNY and CDR2 SVGAGI (reference sequence). CDR3 DNA sequence: TGTGCCAGCAGTACCGACAGATCGAACACCGGGGAGCTGTTTTTT. Translated: CASSTDRSNTGELFF.

The rearrangement joins TRBV19 to TRBJ1-2; 7 bases match TRBD1. Germline V gene data show CDR1 as LNHDA and CDR2 as SQIVND (reference sequence). V trimming: 5 bases; J trimming: 4 bases; junction bases outside the gene matches: 10. CDR3 length: 15 residues. The DNA of the CDR3 is TGTGCCAGTAGTCCCTCCGCGGGACAGATCTATGGCTACACCTTC. Amino acids: CASSPSAGQIYGYTF.

The rearrangement uses TRBV9 and TRBJ2-5; D may be TRBD1 (5 bases). Deletions cut 4 bases from V and 0 bases from J, with 16 bases between. The CDR3 totals 16 residues. Germline assignment: CDR1 SGDLS and CDR2 YYNGEE. Here the CDR3 DNA reads TGTGCCAGCAGCTCTGCCCCTCAGGGAAACCAAGAGACCCAGTACTTC. The encoded protein is CASSSAPQGNQETQYF. Full variable domain (missing parts from reference TRBV9 and TRBJ2-5): DSGVTQTPKHLITATGQRVTLRCSPRSGDLSVYWYQQSLDQGLQFLIQYYNGEERAKGNILERFSAQQFPDLHSELNLSSLELGDSALYFCASSSAPQGNQETQYFGPGTRLLVL.

A note on this clone: Different DNA sequences within this sample yield the same CDR3. The rearrangement links TRBV29-1 to TRBJ1-3; no reliable D call. Germline CDR1 and CDR2: SQVTM and ANQGSEA. The CDR3 length is 12 residues. V was clipped by 3 bases and J by 4 bases, with 7 bases between them. The DNA of the CDR3 is TGCAGCGTTGACCTAGGGGGAAACACCATATATTTT. Translated: CSVDLGGNTIYF.

The V gene is TRBV18, the J gene TRBJ1-2, with 8 bases aligning to TRBD1. CDR3 length: 13 amino acids. The V gene's germline CDR1 is KGHSH and CDR2 LQKENI. With 0 bases clipped from V and 12 bases from J, the junction kept 6 bases outside the gene matches. The CDR3 DNA reads TGTGCCAGCTCACCACCGGAAGTACAGGGGGACACCTTC. Amino acid sequence: CASSPPEVQGDTF.

CDR3 nucleotide sequence: TGCAGCGTCTCCGGGACTAGCGGGGTCAGGAATGAGCAGTTCTTC. Protein product: CSVSGTSGVRNEQFF. The gene calls are TRBV29-1 and TRBJ2-1, with TRBD2 matching 13 bases. From germline, CDR1 is SQVTM and CDR2 ANQGSEA. The CDR3 runs to 15 residues. With V trimmed by 6 bases and J by 7 bases, 9 bases remained unmatched.

V gene TRBV5-1 combines with J gene TRBJ2-7, with 7 bases lining up with TRBD1. CDR3 length: 13 amino acids. V lost 7 bases, J lost 2 bases, and 6 bases stayed unmatched. The V gene's germline CDR1 is SGHRS and CDR2 YFSETQ. CDR3: CASGPTGAYEQYF. The CDR3 DNA is TGCGCCAGCGGACCCACAGGGGCCTACGAGCAGTACTTC.